These 21 T cell receptor beta chains were sequenced from one sample in a study of cytomegalovirus exposure and HLA in healthy donors. Primers included in the PCR were 60 Vbeta and 13 Jbeta primers. Only in-frame clones appear in the TCRdb table, and some are missing; sequencing was by immunoSEQ multiplex PCR. The table shows some 150,000 clones, with approximately 77% occurring only once. The specimen sequenced was PBMCs. All receptors come from a woman aged 35 to 49 in good health and CMV-seronegative.

Regarding this clone: The same CDR3 is also encoded by other DNA sequences in this sample. CDR3 residues: CAWRSSYGYTF. Written as DNA, the CDR3 is TGTGCCTGGAGATCGTCCTATGGCTACACCTTC. The V and J genes are TRBV30 and TRBJ1-2; D unresolved. The V gene's germline CDR1 is GTSNPN and CDR2 SVGIG (reference sequence). Trimming removed 3 bases from V and 4 bases from J, with 6 bases in between. The CDR3 sequence is 11 residues long.

This chain joins TRBV6-5 and TRBJ1-2, with D unresolved. V lost 6 bases to trimming and J lost 2 bases, with 13 bases between them. The CDR3 loop spans 14 amino acids. From germline, CDR1 is MNHEY and CDR2 SVGAGI. CDR3 DNA sequence: TGTGCCAGCAGCCTAAGGAGGGAGAACTATGGCTACACCTTC. It specifies CASSLRRENYGYTF.

The chain couples TRBV27 to TRBJ2-5, with D tentatively TRBD2 (5 bases). The CDR3 has 13 residues. Trimming took off 8 bases at V and 1 base at J, with 11 bases between the two ends. CDR1 and CDR2 (germline): MNHEY, SMNVEV (reference sequence). DNA for the CDR3: TGTGCCAGCGGTGGACTGATCCAAGAGACCCAGTACTTC. Its translation: CASGGLIQETQYF.

This chain connects TRBV5-4 to TRBJ2-1; 7 bases agree with TRBD1. The CDR3 has 14 amino acids. Germline-derived CDR1 and CDR2 are SGHNT and YYREEE (reference sequence). The trim removed 2 bases at V and 9 bases at J, leaving 8 bases unmatched. The CDR3 coding sequence is TGTGCCAGCAGCTTAAAATACAGGGACAGTGAGCAGTTCTTC. This gives the protein CASSLKYRDSEQFF.

V is TRBV5-4 and J is TRBJ1-2; possible D gene TRBD1, 6 bases. V was cut by 0 bases and J by 5 bases, with 11 bases left in between. CDR3 length equals 14 residues. Germline values: CDR1 SGHNT, CDR2 YYREEE (reference sequence). The CDR3 DNA sequence: TGTGCCAGCAGCTTGGGGGACCAGGGGTATGGCTACACCTTC. Its protein is CASSLGDQGYGYTF.

This clone has a single count. V usage is TRBV11-2 and J usage is TRBJ2-5; 8 positions agree with TRBD2. The CDR3 is 15 amino acids. Germline CDR1 is SGHAT and CDR2 is FQNNGV. After removal of 5 bases from V and 7 bases from J, the junction contained 12 bases not matched to a gene. CDR3 loop: CASSPPGGASRTQYF. The DNA of the CDR3 is TGTGCCAGCAGCCCTCCGGGGGGGGCGTCGAGGACCCAGTACTTC.

The CDR3 sequence is CASSSFPGRANYGYTF. Written as DNA, the CDR3 is TGCGCCAGCAGCTCTTTTCCAGGGCGCGCCAACTATGGCTACACCTTC. The rearrangement joins TRBV5-1 to TRBJ1-2, with a weak D call TRBD1 (5 bases). Germline V gives CDR1 SGHRS, CDR2 YFSETQ. The CDR3 sequence is 16 residues long. V gave up 3 bases and J gave up 2 bases, with 17 bases separating them.

This chain joins TRBV4-2 and TRBJ2-1, with 9 bases lining up with TRBD2. This CDR3 region has 15 residues. Germline loops: CDR1 LGHNA, CDR2 YNFKEQ. Trimming at V came to 0 bases and at J to 10 bases, leaving 7 bases not matched to a gene. For the CDR3, the DNA is TGTGCCAGCAGCCAAGATCAGTCGAGCGGGGGGGAGCAGTTCTTC. Translated, it gives CASSQDQSSGGEQFF.

This chain links TRBV5-1 with TRBJ2-1; tentative D call: TRBD2 (6 bases). Trimming cost V 4 bases and J 0 bases, with 17 bases left between them. Germline V lookup: CDR1 SGHRS, CDR2 YFSETQ. CDR3 length: 17 amino acids. The DNA of the CDR3 is TGCGCCAGCAGCCCTGGTGATGCGGGGTTCTCCTACAATGAGCAGTTCTTC. It encodes CASSPGDAGFSYNEQFF.

CDR3 coding DNA: TGCGCCAGCAGCTTGGGCGACAGGCCCGGCACCGGGGAGCTGTTTTTT. Protein sequence: CASSLGDRPGTGELFF. The rearrangement joins TRBV5-1 to TRBJ2-2, with TRBD1 as a possible D gene (6 bases). The CDR3 has 16 residues. Germline V gene sequence: CDR1 SGHRS, CDR2 YFSETQ. The V end was cut by 0 bases, the J end by 4 bases, with 13 bases between.

The chain employs TRBV18 and TRBJ1-1, with 7 bases that match TRBD1. V shed 3 bases and J 7 bases; nucleotides not matched to a gene: 5. The CDR3 is 13 residues long. CDR1 KGHSH and CDR2 LQKENI come from the germline V gene. The CDR3 bases are TGTGCCAGCTCACCCAACCGGGACAGTGAAGCTTTCTTT. It translates to CASSPNRDSEAFF.

The CDR3 bases are TGTGCCAGCAGCCCCTTTAGGGAGCGGAGCACAGATACGCAGTATTTT. Amino acids: CASSPFRERSTDTQYF. The rearrangement links TRBV7-9 to TRBJ2-3; D may be TRBD2 (5 bases). V lost 5 bases and J lost 0, with 15 bases in between. CDR1 and CDR2 (germline): SEHNR, FQNEAQ (reference sequence). This CDR3 has 16 amino acids.

This clone has only a few counts. V and J are TRBV2 and TRBJ2-3; 14 bases fit TRBD2. Per the germline V gene, CDR1 is SNHLY and CDR2 is FYNNEI. The CDR3 spans 19 residues. The junction had 11 bases not matched to a gene; V was cut back by 6 bases and J by 0 bases. CDR3: CASRGRGLAGAYSTDTQYF. The CDR3 bases are TGTGCCAGCAGAGGGAGGGGACTAGCGGGAGCTTATAGCACAGATACGCAGTATTTT. The full variable domain, its missing parts supplied by reference TRBV2 and TRBJ2-3, is EPEVTQTPSHQVTQMGQEVILRCVPISNHLYFYWYRQILGQKVEFLVSFYNNEISEKSEIFDDQFSVERPDGSNFTLKIRSTKLEDSAMYFCASRGRGLAGAYSTDTQYFGPGTRLTVL.

V usage is TRBV6-5 and J usage is TRBJ1-1, with TRBD1 as a possible D gene (5 bases). The germline V gene has CDR1 MNHEY and CDR2 SVGAGI. V was clipped by 7 bases and J by 4 bases, with 19 bases between them. This CDR3 has 15 amino acids. The CDR3 loop reads CASIQPTWRGTEAFF. The CDR3 nucleotides are TGTGCCAGCATTCAACCTACCTGGAGGGGCACTGAAGCTTTCTTT.

The J gene is TRBJ1-2, the V gene TRBV6-5; TRBD1 is a possible D gene (6 bases). Trimming removed 6 bases from V and 7 bases from J, with 9 bases in between. Germline values: CDR1 MNHEY, CDR2 SVGAGI. CDR3 size: 11 residues. The CDR3 DNA reads TGTGCCAGCAGATGGGGGCTTGGCTACACCTTC. As protein: CASRWGLGYTF.

There are a few counts of this clone. This chain uses TRBV11-3 with TRBJ2-2; TRBD1 aligns across 11 bases. V lost 3 bases and J lost 7; bases outside the gene matches: 4. The CDR3 is made up of 15 amino acids. CDR1 and CDR2 from the germline V gene are SGHNT and YENEEA. CDR3 sequence reads: CASSFRTGGNGELFF. In nucleotides, the CDR3 is TGTGCCAGCAGCTTTCGGACAGGGGGCAACGGGGAGCTGTTTTTT.

This rearrangement joins TRBV6-6 to TRBJ2-1, with a possible D match to TRBD2 (5 bases). In germline, CDR1 is MNHNY, CDR2 SVGAGI (reference sequence). V lost 7 bases to trimming and J lost 6 bases, with 13 bases between them. The CDR3 spans 13 residues. CDR3 bases: TGTGCCAGCACCCCGCCGGGGATCAATGAGCAGTTCTTC. It codes for CASTPPGINEQFF.

This clone was seen only a few times. The chain carries TRBV6-6 and TRBJ1-1, with a weak D call TRBD1 (5 bases). There are 15 residues in the CDR3. Germline CDR1 reads MNHNY; CDR2 reads SVGAGI (reference sequence). V lost 5 bases and J 7 bases, leaving 20 bases between the germline ends. CDR3 loop: CASSRPEQVDSEAFF. CDR3 coding DNA: TGTGCCAGCAGTCGCCCCGAACAGGTAGACAGTGAAGCTTTCTTT.

V and J are TRBV7-9 and TRBJ2-5; 7 bases fit TRBD2. The CDR3 runs 16 residues. Losses at the gene ends were 5 bases for V and 0 bases for J; bases not matched to a gene: 9. Germline CDR1 reads SEHNR; CDR2 reads FQNEAQ (reference sequence). The CDR3 DNA sequence: TGTGCCAGCAGCCAGATTCCGGGGGGATACCAAGAGACCCAGTACTTC. Encoded protein: CASSQIPGGYQETQYF.

This clone was seen once. The V call is TRBV5-1, the J call TRBJ2-7; no clear D gene. The germline CDR1 and CDR2 sequences are SGHRS and YFSETQ. CDR3 length: 13 residues. The germline V and J ends were trimmed by 0 bases and 0 bases, with 4 bases remaining between them. The CDR3 here is CASSLDTSYEQYF. The CDR3 DNA reads TGCGCCAGCAGCTTGGACACCTCCTACGAGCAGTACTTC. The complete variable domain, with remaining parts taken from reference TRBV5-1 and TRBJ2-7, reads KAGVTQTPRYLIKTRGQQVTLSCSPISGHRSVSWYQQTPGQGLQFLFEYFSETQRNKGNFPGRFSGRQFSNSRSEMNVSTLELGDSALYLCASSLDTSYEQYFGPGTRLTVT.

This chain connects TRBV7-8 to TRBJ1-4; D perhaps matches TRBD1 (6 bases). Trimming shortened V by 2 bases and J by 8 bases, and 18 bases separated the two germline ends. The CDR3 extends over 16 amino acids. Germline V gene data show CDR1 as SGHVS and CDR2 as FQNEAQ. The CDR3 sequence is CASSLRGSARNEKLFF. The CDR3, as DNA: TGTGCCAGCAGCTTAAGGGGGTCCGCCCGAAACGAAAAACTGTTTTTT.